This T cell receptor (beta chain) was documented in a study of identical twins. Whole-study findings and limits: A lower insertion count was a feature of abundant cord blood beta clonotypes, with no such feature in memory repertoires. Models came in too low on out-of-frame TCR alpha sharing in monozygotic twins. Invariant MAIT and iNKT cells are populations that could partly confound zero-insertion analyses.

This clonotype was counted ten times or more. Its specificity is not known. From germline, CDR1 is SGHRS and CDR2 YFSETQ. CDR3 length: 13 amino acids. Losses at the gene ends were 4 bases for V and 2 bases for J; bases not matched to a gene: 2. TCRdb analysed the 5' RACE reads with MiXCR anew, one entry per CDR3 protein. Of approximately 500,000 distinct CDR3 sequences detected, roughly 15% appear once; the ten largest clones hold roughly 0.44%. The sample also formed part of further work on yellow fever vaccine responses in identical twins. This second study says: Twins' T cell vaccine responses reportedly looked partly convergent, partly personalized.

The sequenced sample consisted of CD4+ T cells sorted from blood. V usage is TRBV5-1 and J usage is TRBJ2-5; 7 bases agree with TRBD2. This TCR was sampled from a woman younger than 30 in good health. This chain's CDR3 is CASSGLGQETQYF. Written as DNA, the CDR3 is TGCGCCAGCAGCGGACTAGGACAAGAGACCCAGTACTTC.